This T cell receptor beta chain was sequenced during a study of T-cell memory formation after mild COVID-19. Study-level results: The study detected some responding clones in pre-infection memory, suggesting cross-reactive memory joined.

The CDR3 extends over 11 amino acids. V lost 5 bases to trimming and J lost 4 bases, with 5 bases between them. Germline-derived CDR1 and CDR2 are LGHDT and YNNKEL (reference sequence). TCRdb re-analysed the 5' RACE reads in MiXCR, keeping a single row per CDR3 protein. The repertoire holds hundreds of thousands of distinct CDR3 sequences, with roughly 17% as singletons. This clonotype was seen a handful of times. The target antigen is unknown. The TCR originated in an adult woman who had mild COVID-19 (a few samples of this study predate the infection). Cell type and time point are not known. Source material: PBMCs or a T cell subset sorted from them (not recorded which). This chain uses TRBV3-1 with TRBJ2-5; D unclear. The CDR3 region has the DNA TGTGCCAGCAGCGTCCTAGAGACCCAGTACTTC. Its translation is CASSVLETQYF.